The TCR beta chain under discussion was sequenced for a study of cytomegalovirus exposure and HLA in healthy donors. PCR employed 60 Vbeta and 13 Jbeta primers. Clones were read by immunoSEQ multiplex PCR, and TCRdb kept only the in-frame ones, dropping some. The sample shows over 110,000 clones, about four fifths of them seen only once. This clone was recorded a few times. Deletions cut 5 bases from V and 2 bases from J, with 7 bases between. The CDR3 is 13 amino acids. Per germline, CDR1 GTSNPN and CDR2 SVGIG (reference sequence). The chain is built from TRBV30 and TRBJ2-6; no definite D call. This TCR derives from a woman between 40 and 50 years old in good health and CMV-seropositive. Sequences were obtained from PBMCs. The CDR3 region is CAWGPPGANVLTF. CDR3 bases: TGTGCCTGGGGGCCTCCTGGGGCCAACGTCCTGACTTTC.